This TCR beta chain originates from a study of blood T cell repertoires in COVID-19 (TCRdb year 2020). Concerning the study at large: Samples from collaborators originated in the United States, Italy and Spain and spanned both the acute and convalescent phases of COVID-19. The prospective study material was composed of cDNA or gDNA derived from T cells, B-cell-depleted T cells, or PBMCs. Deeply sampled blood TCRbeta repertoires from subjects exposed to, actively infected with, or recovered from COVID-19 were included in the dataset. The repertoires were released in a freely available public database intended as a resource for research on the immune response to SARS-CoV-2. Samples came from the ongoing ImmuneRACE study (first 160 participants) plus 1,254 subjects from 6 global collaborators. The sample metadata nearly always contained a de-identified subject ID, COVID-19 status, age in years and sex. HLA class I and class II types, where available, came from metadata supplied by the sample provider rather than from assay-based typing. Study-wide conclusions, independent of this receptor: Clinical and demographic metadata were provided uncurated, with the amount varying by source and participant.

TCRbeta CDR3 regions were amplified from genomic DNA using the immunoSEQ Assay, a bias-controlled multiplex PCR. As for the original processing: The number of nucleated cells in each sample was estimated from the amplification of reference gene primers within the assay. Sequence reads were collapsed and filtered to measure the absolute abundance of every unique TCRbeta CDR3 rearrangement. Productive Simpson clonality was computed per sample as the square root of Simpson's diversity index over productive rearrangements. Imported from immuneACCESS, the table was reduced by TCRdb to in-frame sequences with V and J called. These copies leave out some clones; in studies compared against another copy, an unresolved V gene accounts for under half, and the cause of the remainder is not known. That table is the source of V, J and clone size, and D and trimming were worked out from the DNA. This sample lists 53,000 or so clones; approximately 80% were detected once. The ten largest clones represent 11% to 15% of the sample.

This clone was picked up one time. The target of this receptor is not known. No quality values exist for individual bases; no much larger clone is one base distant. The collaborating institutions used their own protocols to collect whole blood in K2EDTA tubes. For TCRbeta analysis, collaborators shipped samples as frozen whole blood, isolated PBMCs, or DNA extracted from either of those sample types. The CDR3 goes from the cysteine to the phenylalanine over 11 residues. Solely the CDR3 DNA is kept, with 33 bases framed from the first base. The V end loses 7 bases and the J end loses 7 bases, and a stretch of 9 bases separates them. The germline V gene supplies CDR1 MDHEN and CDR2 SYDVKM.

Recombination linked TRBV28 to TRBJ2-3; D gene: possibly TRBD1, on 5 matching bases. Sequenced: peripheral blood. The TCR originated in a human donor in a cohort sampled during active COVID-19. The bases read TGTGCCAGCAAGGGGCGGTATACGCAGTATTTT. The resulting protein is CASKGRYTQYF.